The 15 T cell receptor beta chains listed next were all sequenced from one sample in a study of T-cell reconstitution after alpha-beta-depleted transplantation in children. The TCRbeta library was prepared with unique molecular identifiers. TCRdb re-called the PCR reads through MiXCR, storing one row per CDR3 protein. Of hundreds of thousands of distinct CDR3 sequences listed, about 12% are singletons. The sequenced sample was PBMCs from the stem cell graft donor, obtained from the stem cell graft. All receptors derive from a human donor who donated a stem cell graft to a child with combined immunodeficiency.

The DNA for the CDR3 is TGCGCCAGCAGCCCCCTTAGCGGGAGAGACAATGAGCAGTTCTTC. Translation gives CASSPLSGRDNEQFF. The rearrangement joins TRBV5-1 to TRBJ2-1; 9 bases are shared with TRBD2. After removal of 4 bases from V and 5 bases from J, the junction contained 7 bases not matched to a gene. There are 15 residues in the CDR3. Per the germline V gene, CDR1 is SGHRS and CDR2 is YFSETQ.

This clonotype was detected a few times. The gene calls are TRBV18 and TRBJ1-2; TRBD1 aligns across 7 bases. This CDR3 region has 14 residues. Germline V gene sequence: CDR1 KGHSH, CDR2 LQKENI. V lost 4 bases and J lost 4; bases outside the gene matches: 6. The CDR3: CASSLQGWSYGYTF. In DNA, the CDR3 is TGTGCCAGCTCACTACAGGGGTGGAGCTATGGCTACACCTTC.

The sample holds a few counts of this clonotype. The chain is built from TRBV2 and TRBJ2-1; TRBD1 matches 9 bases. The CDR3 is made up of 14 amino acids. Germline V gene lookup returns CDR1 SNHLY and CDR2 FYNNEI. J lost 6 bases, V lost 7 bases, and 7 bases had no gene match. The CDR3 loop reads CASTKDRGPNEQFF. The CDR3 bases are TGTGCCAGCACCAAGGACAGGGGACCCAATGAGCAGTTCTTC.

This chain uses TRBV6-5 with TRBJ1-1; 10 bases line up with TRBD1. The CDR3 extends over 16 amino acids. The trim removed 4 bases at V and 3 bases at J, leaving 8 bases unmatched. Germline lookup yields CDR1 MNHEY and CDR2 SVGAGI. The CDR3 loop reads CASSSRDRGGDTEAFF. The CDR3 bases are TGTGCCAGCAGTTCCCGGGACAGGGGTGGGGACACTGAAGCTTTCTTT.

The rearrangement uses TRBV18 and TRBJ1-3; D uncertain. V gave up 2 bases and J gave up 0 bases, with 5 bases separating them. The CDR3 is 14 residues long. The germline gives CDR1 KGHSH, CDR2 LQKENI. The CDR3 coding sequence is TGTGCCAGCTCACCAGAGCTCTCTGGAAACACCATATATTTT. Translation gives CASSPELSGNTIYF.

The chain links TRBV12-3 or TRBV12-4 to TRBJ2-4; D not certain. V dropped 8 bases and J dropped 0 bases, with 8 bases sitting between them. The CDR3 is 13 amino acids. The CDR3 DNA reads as TGTGCCAGCTCGGCGCTAGCCAAAAACATTCAGTACTTC. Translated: CASSALAKNIQYF.

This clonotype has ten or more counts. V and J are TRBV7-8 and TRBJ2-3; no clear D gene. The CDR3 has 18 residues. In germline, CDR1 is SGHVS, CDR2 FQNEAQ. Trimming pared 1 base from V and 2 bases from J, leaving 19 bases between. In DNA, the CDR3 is TGTGCCAGCAGCTTAGGGGGTGGAGACATCCCCCACACAGATACGCAGTATTTT. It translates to CASSLGGGDIPHTDTQYF. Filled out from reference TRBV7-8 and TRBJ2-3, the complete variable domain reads GAGVSQSPRYKVAKRGQDVALRCDPISGHVSLFWYQQALGQGPEFLTYFQNEAQLDKSGLPSDRFFAERPEGSVSTLKIQRTQQEDSAVYLCASSLGGGDIPHTDTQYFGPGTRLTVL.

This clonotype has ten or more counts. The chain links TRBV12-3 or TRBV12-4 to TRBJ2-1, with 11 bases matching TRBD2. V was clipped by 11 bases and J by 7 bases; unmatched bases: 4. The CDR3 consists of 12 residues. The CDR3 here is CASGLAVNEQFF. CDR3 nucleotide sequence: TGTGCCTCGGGACTAGCGGTGAATGAGCAGTTCTTC.

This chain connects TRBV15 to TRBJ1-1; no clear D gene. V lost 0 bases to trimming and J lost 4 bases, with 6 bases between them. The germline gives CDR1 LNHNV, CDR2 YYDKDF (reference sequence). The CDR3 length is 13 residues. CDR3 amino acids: CATSREGLTEAFF. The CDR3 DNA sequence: TGTGCCACCAGCAGAGAAGGGCTCACTGAAGCTTTCTTT.

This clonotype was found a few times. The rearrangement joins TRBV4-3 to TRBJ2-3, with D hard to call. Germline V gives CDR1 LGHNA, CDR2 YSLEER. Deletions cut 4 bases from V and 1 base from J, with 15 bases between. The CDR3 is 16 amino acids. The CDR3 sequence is CASSRRVAVGTDTQYF. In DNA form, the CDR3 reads TGCGCCAGCAGCCGAAGGGTCGCCGTCGGCACAGATACGCAGTATTTT.

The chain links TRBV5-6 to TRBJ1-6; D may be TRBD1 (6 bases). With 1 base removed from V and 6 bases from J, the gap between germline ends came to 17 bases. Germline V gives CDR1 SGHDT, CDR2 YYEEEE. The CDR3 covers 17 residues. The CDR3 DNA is TGTGCCAGCAGCTTGAACACCGCCCCAGGGGCTAATTCACCCCTCCACTTT. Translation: CASSLNTAPGANSPLHF.

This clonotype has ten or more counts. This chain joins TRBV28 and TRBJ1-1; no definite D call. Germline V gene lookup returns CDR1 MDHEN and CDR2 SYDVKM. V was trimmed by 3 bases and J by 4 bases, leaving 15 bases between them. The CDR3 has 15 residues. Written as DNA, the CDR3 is TGTGCCAGCAGTTTCCCGGGCGCAGCTAGCACTGAAGCTTTCTTT. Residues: CASSFPGAASTEAFF.

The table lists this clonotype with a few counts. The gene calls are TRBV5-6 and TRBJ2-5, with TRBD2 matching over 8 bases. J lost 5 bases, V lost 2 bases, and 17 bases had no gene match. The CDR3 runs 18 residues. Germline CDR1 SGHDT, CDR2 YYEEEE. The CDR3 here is CASSFGLPGLVTRETQYF. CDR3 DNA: TGTGCCAGCAGCTTCGGACTCCCGGGACTAGTAACGAGGGAGACCCAGTACTTC.

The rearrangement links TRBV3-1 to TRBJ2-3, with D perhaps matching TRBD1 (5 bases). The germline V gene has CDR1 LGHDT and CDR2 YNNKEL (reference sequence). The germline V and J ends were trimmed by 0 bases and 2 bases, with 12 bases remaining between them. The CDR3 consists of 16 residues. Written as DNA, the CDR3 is TGTGCCAGCAGCCAAGACGAGACAGATATCACAGATACGCAGTATTTT. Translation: CASSQDETDITDTQYF.

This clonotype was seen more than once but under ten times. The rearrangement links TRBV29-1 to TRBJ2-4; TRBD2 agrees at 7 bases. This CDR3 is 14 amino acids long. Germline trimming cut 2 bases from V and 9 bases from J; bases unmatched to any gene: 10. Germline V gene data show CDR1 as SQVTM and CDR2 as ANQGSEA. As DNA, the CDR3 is TGCAGCGTTGAAAGGGGAGGGGCCCAGGGCATTCAGTACTTC. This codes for CSVERGGAQGIQYF.